The clone carrying this T cell receptor (beta chain) was recorded once. Profiling relied on immunoSEQ multiplex PCR, and the TCRdb table lists in-frame clones only, not all of them. This table has 180,000 or so clones, 93% appearing once. These data belong to a study of control samples from healthy donors and cancer patients. From germline, CDR1 is SEHNR and CDR2 FQNEAQ (reference sequence). The trim removed 3 bases at V and 4 bases at J, leaving 3 bases unmatched. The CDR3 runs 15 residues. Specimen: blood. The TCR originated in a woman aged 55 to 70 in good health. The genes are TRBV7-9 and TRBJ2-3; 11 bases line up with TRBD2. In nucleotides, the CDR3 is TGTGCCAGCAGCTTGACTAGCGGGGAATCAGATACGCAGTATTTT. It translates to CASSLTSGESDTQYF. The whole variable domain, remainder taken from reference TRBV7-9 and TRBJ2-3, is DTGVSQNPRHKITKRGQNVTFRCDPISEHNRLYWYRQTLGQGPEFLTYFQNEAQLEKSRLLSDRFSAERPKGSFSTLEIQRTEQGDSAMYLCASSLTSGESDTQYFGPGTRLTVL.